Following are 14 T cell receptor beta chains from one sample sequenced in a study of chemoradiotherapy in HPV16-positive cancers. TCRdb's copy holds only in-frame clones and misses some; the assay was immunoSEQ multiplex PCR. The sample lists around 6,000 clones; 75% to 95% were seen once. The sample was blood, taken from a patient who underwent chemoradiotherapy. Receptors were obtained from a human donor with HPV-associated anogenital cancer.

The CDR3 DNA reads TGTGCCACCCGGGGGGTCCACCTCGATGAGCAGTTCTTC. This codes for CATRGVHLDEQFF. This chain connects TRBV5-6 to TRBJ2-1; TRBD2 matches 7 bases. V trimming: 9 bases; J trimming: 8 bases; junction bases outside the gene matches: 11. Germline loops: CDR1 SGHDT, CDR2 YYEEEE. This CDR3 has 13 residues.

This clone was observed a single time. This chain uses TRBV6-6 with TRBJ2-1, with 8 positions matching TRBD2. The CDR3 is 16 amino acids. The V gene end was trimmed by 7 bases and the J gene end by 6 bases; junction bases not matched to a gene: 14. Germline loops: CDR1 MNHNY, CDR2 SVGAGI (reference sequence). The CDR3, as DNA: TGTGCCAGCACCATCCAGGGGAGCGGGAGTTCCAATGAGCAGTTCTTC. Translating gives CASTIQGSGSSNEQFF.

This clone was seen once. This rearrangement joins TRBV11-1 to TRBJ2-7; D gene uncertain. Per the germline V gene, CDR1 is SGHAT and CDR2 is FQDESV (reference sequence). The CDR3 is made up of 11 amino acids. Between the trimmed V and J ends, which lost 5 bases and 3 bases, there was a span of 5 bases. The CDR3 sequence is CASSHFYEQYF. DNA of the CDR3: TGTGCCAGCAGCCATTTCTACGAGCAGTACTTC.

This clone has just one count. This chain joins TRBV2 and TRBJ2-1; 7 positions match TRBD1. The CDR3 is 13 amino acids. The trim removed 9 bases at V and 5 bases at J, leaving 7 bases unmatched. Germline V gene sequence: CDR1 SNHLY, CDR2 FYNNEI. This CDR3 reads CARTGVTHNEQFF. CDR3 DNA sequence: TGTGCCAGAACAGGGGTCACGCACAATGAGCAGTTCTTC.

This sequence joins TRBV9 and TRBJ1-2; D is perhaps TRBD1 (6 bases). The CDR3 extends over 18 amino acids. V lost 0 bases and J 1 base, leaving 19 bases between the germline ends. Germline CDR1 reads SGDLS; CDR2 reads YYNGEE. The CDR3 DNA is TGTGCCAGCAGCGTAGTCGCGGACGGGGGCCCTTTTAACTATGGCTACACCTTC. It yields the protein CASSVVADGGPFNYGYTF.

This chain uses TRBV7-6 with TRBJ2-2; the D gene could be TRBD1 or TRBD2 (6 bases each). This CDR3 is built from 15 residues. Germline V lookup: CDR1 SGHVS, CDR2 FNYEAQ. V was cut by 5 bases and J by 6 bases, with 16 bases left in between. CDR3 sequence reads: CASSREWGPAGELFF. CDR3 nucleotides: TGTGCCAGCAGCCGGGAGTGGGGGCCAGCCGGGGAGCTGTTTTTT.

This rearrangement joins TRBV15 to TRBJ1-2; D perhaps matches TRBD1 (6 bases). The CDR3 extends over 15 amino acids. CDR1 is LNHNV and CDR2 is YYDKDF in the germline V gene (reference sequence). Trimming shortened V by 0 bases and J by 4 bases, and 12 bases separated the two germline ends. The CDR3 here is CATSRDTRTAYGYTF. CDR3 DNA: TGTGCCACCAGCAGAGATACCCGGACAGCCTATGGCTACACCTTC.

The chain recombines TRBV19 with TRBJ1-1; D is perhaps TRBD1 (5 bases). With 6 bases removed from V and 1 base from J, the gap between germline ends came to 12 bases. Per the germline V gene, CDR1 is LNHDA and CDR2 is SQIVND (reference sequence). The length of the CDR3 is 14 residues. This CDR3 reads CASREYQGNTEAFF. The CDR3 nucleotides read TGTGCCAGTAGAGAGTACCAGGGGAACACTGAAGCTTTCTTT.

CDR3: CASRDRLNTEAFF. The CDR3 nucleotides read TGTGCCAGCAGGGACAGACTAAACACTGAAGCTTTCTTT. The V gene is TRBV28, the J gene TRBJ1-1, with D perhaps TRBD1 (6 bases). The CDR3 loop spans 13 amino acids. V gave up 6 bases and J gave up 2 bases, with 10 bases separating them. Germline V CDR1 and CDR2: MDHEN, SYDVKM.

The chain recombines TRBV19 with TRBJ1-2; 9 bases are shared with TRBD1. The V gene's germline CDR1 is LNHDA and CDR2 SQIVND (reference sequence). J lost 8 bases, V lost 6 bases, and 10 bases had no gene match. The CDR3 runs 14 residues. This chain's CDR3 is CASRPTGGEGGYTF. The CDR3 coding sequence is TGTGCCAGTAGACCCACAGGGGGCGAGGGAGGCTACACCTTC.

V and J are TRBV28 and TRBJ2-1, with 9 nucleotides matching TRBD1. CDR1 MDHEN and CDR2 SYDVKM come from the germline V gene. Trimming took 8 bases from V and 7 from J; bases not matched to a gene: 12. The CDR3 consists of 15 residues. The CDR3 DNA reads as TGTGCCAGCCTTCCTTGGGGAGGGACAGGGAATGAGCAGTTCTTC. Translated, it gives CASLPWGGTGNEQFF.

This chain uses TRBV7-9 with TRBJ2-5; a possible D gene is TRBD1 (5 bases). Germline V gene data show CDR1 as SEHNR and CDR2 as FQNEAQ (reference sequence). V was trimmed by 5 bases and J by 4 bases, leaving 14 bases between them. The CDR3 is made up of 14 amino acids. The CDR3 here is CASSPTFQGETQYF. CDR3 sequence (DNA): TGTGCCAGCAGCCCGACCTTTCAGGGAGAGACCCAGTACTTC.

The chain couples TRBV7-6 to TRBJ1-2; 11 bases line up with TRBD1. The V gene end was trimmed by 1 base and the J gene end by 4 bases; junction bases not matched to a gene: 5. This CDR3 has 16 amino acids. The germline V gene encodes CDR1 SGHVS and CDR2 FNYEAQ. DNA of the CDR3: TGTGCCAGCAGCTTAGGCAGGACAGGGGGCTCCTATGGCTACACCTTC. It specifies CASSLGRTGGSYGYTF.

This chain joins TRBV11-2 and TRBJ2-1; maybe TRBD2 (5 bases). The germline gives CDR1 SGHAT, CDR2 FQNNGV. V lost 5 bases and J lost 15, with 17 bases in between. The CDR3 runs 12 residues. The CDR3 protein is CASSQEDFEWFF. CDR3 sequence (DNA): TGTGCCAGCAGCCAGGAGGACTTCGAGTGGTTCTTC.